The TCR beta chain described here comes from a study of blood T cell repertoires in COVID-19 (dated by TCRdb to 2019 to 2021). In terms of the full investigation: Collaborator samples came from the United States, Italy and Spain and covered acute and convalescent phases of COVID-19. The material from the prospective study consisted of cDNA or gDNA derived from T cells, B-cell-depleted T cells, or PBMCs. Deeply sampled blood TCRbeta repertoires from subjects exposed to, actively infected with, or recovered from COVID-19 were included in the dataset. The repertoires were released in a freely available public database intended as a resource for research on the immune response to SARS-CoV-2. Samples came from the ongoing ImmuneRACE study (first 160 participants) plus 1,254 subjects from 6 global collaborators. Sample metadata almost always included a de-identified subject ID, COVID-19 status, age in years and sex. Where available, HLA class I and class II types were obtained from metadata supplied by the sample provider rather than from assay-based typing. Results the study describes overall, beyond this receptor: The quantity of clinical and demographic metadata differed by source and by participant and was supplied without curation.

Each collaborating institution followed its own protocols to collect whole blood in K2EDTA tubes. For TCRbeta analysis, collaborators shipped samples as frozen whole blood, isolated PBMCs, or DNA extracted from either of those sample types. With respect to this clone: Its antigen is currently not known. Qualities for individual bases were not recorded, and no much larger clone is one base off.

TCRbeta CDR3 regions were amplified from genomic DNA by means of the immunoSEQ Assay, a bias-controlled multiplex PCR. The authors' analysis ran thus. The number of nucleated cells in each sample was estimated from the amplification of reference gene primers within the assay. Sequence reads were collapsed and filtered to measure the absolute abundance of every unique TCRbeta CDR3 rearrangement. For each sample, productive Simpson clonality was calculated by taking the square root of Simpson's diversity index across productive rearrangements. TCRdb stores this immuneACCESS table with in-frame sequences only. Part of the clones is absent; in the studies checked, under half of the shortfall reflects unresolved V genes, and no reason is known for the rest. V and J calls and clone size follow that table, whereas D and trimming were derived from the DNA. This sample is represented by approximately 170,000 clones; roughly 86% of them were singletons. Roughly 7.3% of the sample goes to the ten largest clones.

This sequence originates from a woman older than 75 in a cohort sampled during active or convalescent COVID-19. The source material was peripheral blood.

CDR3 region: CASSQDQRQKLNSNQPQHF. The DNA is as follows: TGTGCCAGCAGCCAAGATCAGAGGCAGAAACTGAATAGCAATCAGCCCCAGCATTTT. The rearrangement combines TRBV14 with TRBJ1-5, with the D gene call left open. Looking up the germline V gene yields CDR1 SGHDN and CDR2 FVKESK. A distance of 18 bases separates the germline ends of V and J, which lose 0 bases and 0 bases respectively. Measured from the cysteine to the phenylalanine, the CDR3 is 19 residues long. CDR3 DNA is the only sequence kept; it has 57 bases, read in frame from the first base.